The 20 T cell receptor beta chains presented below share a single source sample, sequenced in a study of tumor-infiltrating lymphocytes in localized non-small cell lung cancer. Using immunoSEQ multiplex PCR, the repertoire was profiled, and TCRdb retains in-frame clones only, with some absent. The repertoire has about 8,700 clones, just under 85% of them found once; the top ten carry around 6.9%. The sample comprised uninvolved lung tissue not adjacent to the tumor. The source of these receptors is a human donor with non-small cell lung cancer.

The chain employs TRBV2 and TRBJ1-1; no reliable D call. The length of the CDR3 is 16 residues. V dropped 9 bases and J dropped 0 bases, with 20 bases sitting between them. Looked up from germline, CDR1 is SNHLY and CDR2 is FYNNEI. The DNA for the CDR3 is TGTGCCAGTATCCTCCTGGAGGGCAATATGAACACTGAAGCTTTCTTT. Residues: CASILLEGNMNTEAFF.

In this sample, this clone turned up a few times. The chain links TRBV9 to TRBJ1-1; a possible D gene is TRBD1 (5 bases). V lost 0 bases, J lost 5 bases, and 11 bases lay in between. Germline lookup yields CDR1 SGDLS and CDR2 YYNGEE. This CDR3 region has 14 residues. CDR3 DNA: TGTGCCAGCAGCGTAGGGGGGAGTTGGACTGAAGCTTTCTTT. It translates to CASSVGGSWTEAFF.

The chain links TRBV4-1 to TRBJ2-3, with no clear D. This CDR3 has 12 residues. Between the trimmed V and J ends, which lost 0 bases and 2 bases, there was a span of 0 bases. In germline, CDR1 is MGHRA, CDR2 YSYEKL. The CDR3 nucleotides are TGCGCCAGCAGCCAAGACACAGATACGCAGTATTTT. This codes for CASSQDTDTQYF.

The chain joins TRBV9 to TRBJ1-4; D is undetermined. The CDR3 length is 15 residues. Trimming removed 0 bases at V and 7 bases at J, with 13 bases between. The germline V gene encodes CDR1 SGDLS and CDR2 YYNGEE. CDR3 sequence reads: CASSVGGISREKLFF. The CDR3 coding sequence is TGTGCCAGCAGCGTAGGAGGTATCAGTCGTGAAAAACTGTTTTTT. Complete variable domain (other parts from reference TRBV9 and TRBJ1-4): DSGVTQTPKHLITATGQRVTLRCSPRSGDLSVYWYQQSLDQGLQFLIQYYNGEERAKGNILERFSAQQFPDLHSELNLSSLELGDSALYFCASSVGGISREKLFFGSGTQLSVL.

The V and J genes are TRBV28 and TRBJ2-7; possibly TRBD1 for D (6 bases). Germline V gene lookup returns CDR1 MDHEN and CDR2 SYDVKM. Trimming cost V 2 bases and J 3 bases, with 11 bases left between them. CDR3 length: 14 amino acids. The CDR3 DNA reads TGTGCCAGCAGTTTACTACAGGGAATCTACGAGCAGTACTTC. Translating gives CASSLLQGIYEQYF.

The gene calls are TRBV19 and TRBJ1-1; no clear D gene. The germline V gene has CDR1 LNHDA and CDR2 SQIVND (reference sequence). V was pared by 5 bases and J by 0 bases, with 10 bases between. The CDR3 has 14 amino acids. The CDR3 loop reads CASSPLGLNTEAFF. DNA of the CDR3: TGTGCCAGTAGTCCTCTGGGTTTGAACACTGAAGCTTTCTTT.

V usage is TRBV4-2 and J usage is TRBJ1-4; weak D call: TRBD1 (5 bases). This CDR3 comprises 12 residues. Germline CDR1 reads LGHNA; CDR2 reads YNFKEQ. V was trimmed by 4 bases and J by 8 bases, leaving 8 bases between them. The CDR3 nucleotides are TGTGCCAGCAGCCCCGACAGAGAAAAACTGTTTTTT. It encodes CASSPDREKLFF.

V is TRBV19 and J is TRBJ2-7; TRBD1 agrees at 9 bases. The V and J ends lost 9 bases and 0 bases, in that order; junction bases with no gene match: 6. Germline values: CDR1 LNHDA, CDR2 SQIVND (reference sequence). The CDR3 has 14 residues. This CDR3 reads CASSGTGRSYEQYF. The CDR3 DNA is TGTGCCAGCTCCGGGACAGGGCGCTCCTACGAGCAGTACTTC.

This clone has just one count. The CDR3 DNA is TGTGCCAGCAGTCTGACAGGGGGAAACTATGGCTACACCTTC. Its translation: CASSLTGGNYGYTF. V gene TRBV25-1 combines with J gene TRBJ1-2; 9 bases align to TRBD1. The V segment lost 5 bases and the J segment 2 bases; nucleotides outside the gene matches: 3. Looked up from germline, CDR1 is MGHDK and CDR2 is SYGVNS. This CDR3 has 14 amino acids.

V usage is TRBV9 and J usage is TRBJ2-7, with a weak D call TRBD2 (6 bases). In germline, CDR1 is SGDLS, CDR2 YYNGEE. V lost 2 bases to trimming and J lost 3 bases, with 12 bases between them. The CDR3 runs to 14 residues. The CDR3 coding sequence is TGTGCCAGCAGCGTCGGGACTCACCGCTACGAGCAGTACTTC. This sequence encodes CASSVGTHRYEQYF.

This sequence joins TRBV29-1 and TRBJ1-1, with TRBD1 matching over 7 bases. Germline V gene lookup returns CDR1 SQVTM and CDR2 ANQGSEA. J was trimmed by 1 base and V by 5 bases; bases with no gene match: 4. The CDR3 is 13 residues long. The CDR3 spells CSVSTGRNTEAFF. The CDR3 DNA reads TGCAGCGTTTCGACAGGGCGGAACACTGAAGCTTTCTTT.

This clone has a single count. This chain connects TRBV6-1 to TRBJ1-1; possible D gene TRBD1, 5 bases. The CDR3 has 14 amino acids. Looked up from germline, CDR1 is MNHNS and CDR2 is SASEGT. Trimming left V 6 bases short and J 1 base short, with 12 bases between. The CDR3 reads CASRTQEQNTEAFF. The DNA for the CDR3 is TGTGCCAGCAGGACACAGGAGCAGAACACTGAAGCTTTCTTT.

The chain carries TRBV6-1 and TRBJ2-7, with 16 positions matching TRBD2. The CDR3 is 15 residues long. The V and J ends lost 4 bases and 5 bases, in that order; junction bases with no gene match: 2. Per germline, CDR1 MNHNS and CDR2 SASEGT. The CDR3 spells CASSVGTSGGDEQYF. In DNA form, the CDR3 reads TGTGCCAGCAGTGTCGGGACTAGCGGGGGGGACGAGCAGTACTTC.

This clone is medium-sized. CDR3 in amino acids: CASSLTLGVGNQPQHF. CDR3 bases: TGTGCCAGCAGCTTGACTCTGGGGGTAGGCAATCAGCCCCAGCATTTT. The J gene is TRBJ1-5, the V gene TRBV5-8, with a weak D call TRBD1 (5 bases). The CDR3 length is 16 residues. Germline V CDR1 and CDR2: SGHTS, YDEGEE. Trimming pared 1 base from V and 2 bases from J, leaving 13 bases between.

Written as DNA, the CDR3 is TGTGCCAGCAGTTACTTAGGGGCCGTGAACACTGAAGCTTTCTTT. It is translated as CASSYLGAVNTEAFF. This chain joins TRBV6-5 and TRBJ1-1; TRBD1 is a possible D gene (5 bases). The ends were cut back, 1 base at V and 0 bases at J, with 9 bases in the middle. The CDR3 runs 15 residues. Germline CDR1 reads MNHEY; CDR2 reads SVGAGI.

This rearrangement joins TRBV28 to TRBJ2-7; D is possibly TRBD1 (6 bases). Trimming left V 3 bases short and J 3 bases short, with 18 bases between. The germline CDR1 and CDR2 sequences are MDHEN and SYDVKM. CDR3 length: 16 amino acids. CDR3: CASSFIPTGSIYEQYF. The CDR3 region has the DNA TGTGCCAGCAGTTTCATCCCGACAGGATCTATCTACGAGCAGTACTTC.

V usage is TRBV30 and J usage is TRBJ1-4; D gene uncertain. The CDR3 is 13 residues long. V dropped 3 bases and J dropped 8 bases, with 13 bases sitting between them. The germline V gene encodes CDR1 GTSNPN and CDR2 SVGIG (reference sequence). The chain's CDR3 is CAWSTRAREKLFF. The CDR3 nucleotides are TGTGCCTGGAGCACAAGAGCCCGGGAAAAACTGTTTTTT.

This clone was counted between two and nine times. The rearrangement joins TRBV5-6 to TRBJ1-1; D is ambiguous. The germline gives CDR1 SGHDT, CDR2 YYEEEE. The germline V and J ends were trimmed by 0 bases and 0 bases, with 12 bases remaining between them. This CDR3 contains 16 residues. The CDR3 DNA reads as TGTGCCAGCAGCTTGGGTCAGACGATCATGAACACTGAAGCTTTCTTT. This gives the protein CASSLGQTIMNTEAFF. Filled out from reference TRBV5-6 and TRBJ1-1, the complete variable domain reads DAGVTQSPTHLIKTRGQQVTLRCSPKSGHDTVSWYQQALGQGPQFIFQYYEEEERQRGNFPDRFSGHQFPNYSSELNVNALLLGDSALYLCASSLGQTIMNTEAFFGQGTRLTVV.

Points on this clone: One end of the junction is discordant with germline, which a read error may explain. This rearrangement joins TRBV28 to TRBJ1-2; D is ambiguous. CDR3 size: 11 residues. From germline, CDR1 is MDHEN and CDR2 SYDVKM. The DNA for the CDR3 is TGTGCCAGCAGTTCTCCTCGGGGATTCCAATTC. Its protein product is CASSSPRGFQF.

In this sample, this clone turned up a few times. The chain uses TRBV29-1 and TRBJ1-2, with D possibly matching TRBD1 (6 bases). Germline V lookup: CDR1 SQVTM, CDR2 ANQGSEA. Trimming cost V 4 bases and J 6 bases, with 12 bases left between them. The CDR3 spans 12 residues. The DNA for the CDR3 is TGCAGCGTTGCGAGGGGGGCAAATGGCTACACCTTC. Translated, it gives CSVARGANGYTF.